The clone carrying this TCR beta chain appeared a single time. The antigen is not known. Sample-barcoded 5' priming and a J-beta primer mix drove a second PCR of roughly 6 to 12 cycles. Via MiXCR, TCRdb re-called the 5' RACE reads, giving one row per CDR3 protein. Of around 750,000 distinct CDR3 sequences listed, roughly 50% are singletons. These data come from a study of blood T cells in healthy people across ages. Findings of the study overall: Roughly linear age-related decline in beta diversity appeared, significant by age approximately 40. TCR beta diversity correlated strongly with naive T cell percentage.

This CDR3 has 18 residues. Material for sequencing was blood. V and J are TRBV12-2 and TRBJ2-5; the table calls TRBD2, which could not be checked here. TRBV12-2 is marked as a pseudogene. The sequence was collected from an elderly man in good health. The CDR3 DNA reads TGTGCAAGTCGCAGGACCGAGGGAGCGGGTCTGTACCAAGAGACCCAGTACTTC. Residues: CASRRTEGAGLYQETQYF.